What follows is one T cell receptor beta chain and its context. The germline V gene has CDR1 MNHNS and CDR2 SASEGT. V was trimmed by 5 bases and J by 5 bases, leaving 16 bases between them. The length of the CDR3 is 15 residues. The source of the sample is a study of cytomegalovirus exposure and HLA in healthy donors. With 60 Vbeta and 13 Jbeta primers, the PCR was carried out. Profiled with immunoSEQ multiplex PCR; TCRdb holds only in-frame clones, not every one. The table lists approximately 99,000 clones, approximately 85% of them singletons. This rearrangement joins TRBV6-1 to TRBJ1-5; the D gene is possibly TRBD1 (6 bases). Sample: PBMCs. The receptor comes from a man aged 35 to 55 in good health and CMV-seropositive. The CDR3 coding sequence is TGTGCCAGCAGTTTAGACAGGCGCGGCGATCAGCCCCAGCATTTT. It encodes CASSLDRRGDQPQHF.